The 31 T cell receptor beta chains presented below share a single source sample, sequenced in a study of cytomegalovirus exposure and HLA in healthy donors. PCR used 60 Vbeta primers and 13 Jbeta primers. TCRdb's copy holds only in-frame clones and misses some; the assay was immunoSEQ multiplex PCR. This table holds tens of thousands of clones, 35% to 50% found once. Sequenced input: PBMCs. The receptor set was obtained from a woman aged 45-65 years in good health and CMV-seronegative.

The chain has TRBV5-1 and TRBJ2-7; a weak D match, TRBD1 (5 bases). V was clipped by 4 bases and J by 6 bases, with 17 bases between them. CDR1 SGHRS and CDR2 YFSETQ come from the germline V gene. The CDR3 spans 14 residues. CDR3 DNA: TGCGCCAGCAGCGCAAGCTACAGGCTCGGCGAGCAGTACTTC. Translated, it gives CASSASYRLGEQYF.

This clone was found a few times. This chain joins TRBV5-6 and TRBJ2-1, with 9 bases fitting TRBD2. CDR1 and CDR2 (germline): SGHDT, YYEEEE. This CDR3 region has 15 residues. V shed 0 bases, J shed 5 bases, and the junction held 3 bases outside the gene matches. The CDR3 region is CASSLGGLANNEQFF. The CDR3 DNA is TGTGCCAGCAGCTTGGGAGGACTAGCGAACAATGAGCAGTTCTTC. The full variable domain, its missing parts supplied by reference TRBV5-6 and TRBJ2-1, is DAGVTQSPTHLIKTRGQQVTLRCSPKSGHDTVSWYQQALGQGPQFIFQYYEEEERQRGNFPDRFSGHQFPNYSSELNVNALLLGDSALYLCASSLGGLANNEQFFGPGTRLTVL.

This clone has more than one count but fewer than ten. CDR3 DNA: TGCAGCGTACCGGGACTGGTCTATGGCTACACCTTC. Amino acids: CSVPGLVYGYTF. V and J are TRBV29-1 and TRBJ1-2; perhaps TRBD1 as D (5 bases). The germline V gene encodes CDR1 SQVTM and CDR2 ANQGSEA. V was pared by 6 bases and J by 4 bases, with 12 bases between. The CDR3 extends over 12 amino acids.

The V and J genes are TRBV7-8 and TRBJ1-3; D not resolved. V lost 1 base to trimming and J lost 0 bases, with 10 bases between them. The CDR3 length is 16 residues. Per germline, CDR1 SGHVS and CDR2 FQNEAQ. The CDR3 coding sequence is TGTGCCAGCAGCTTAGTAGAGGGCACCTCTGGAAACACCATATATTTT. This gives the protein CASSLVEGTSGNTIYF.

CDR3: CASTGQVNTEAFF. CDR3 in DNA: TGTGCCAGCACGGGACAGGTCAACACTGAAGCTTTCTTT. The chain combines TRBV18 with TRBJ1-1; 8 bases align to TRBD1. Losses at the gene ends were 8 bases for V and 2 bases for J; bases not matched to a gene: 4. The CDR3 is made up of 13 amino acids. Per germline, CDR1 KGHSH and CDR2 LQKENI.

This sequence joins TRBV6-4 and TRBJ2-1, with D possibly being TRBD1 (6 bases). The CDR3 sequence is 13 residues long. Trimming removed 3 bases from V and 8 bases from J, with 11 bases in between. The germline gives CDR1 MRHNA, CDR2 SNTAGT. For the CDR3, the DNA is TGTGCCAGCAGTGATCAGGGGTATGATGAGCAGTTCTTC. Its translation: CASSDQGYDEQFF.

V usage is TRBV6-6 and J usage is TRBJ2-3, with TRBD1 matching 9 bases. This CDR3 has 15 residues. V lost 5 bases and J lost 4; bases outside the gene matches: 7. Germline-derived CDR1 and CDR2 are MNHNY and SVGAGI (reference sequence). The CDR3 loop reads CASSPGQGFPDTQYF. The CDR3, as DNA: TGTGCCAGCAGTCCGGGACAGGGATTTCCAGATACGCAGTATTTT.

The chain uses TRBV6-5 and TRBJ2-2; D is tentatively TRBD1 or TRBD2 (6 bases each). The CDR3 has 15 amino acids. V was pared by 10 bases and J by 1 base, with 16 bases between. CDR1 and CDR2 from the germline V gene are MNHEY and SVGAGI. The CDR3 sequence is CATRQVGGNTGELFF. The CDR3 DNA sequence: TGTGCCACCAGACAGGTCGGGGGGAACACCGGGGAGCTGTTTTTT.

This chain joins TRBV15 and TRBJ2-7, with 7 bases matching TRBD2. Trimming took 5 bases from V and 0 from J; bases not matched to a gene: 7. Germline values: CDR1 LNHNV, CDR2 YYDKDF (reference sequence). CDR3 length equals 15 residues. The CDR3 loop reads CATSEIGGSSYEQYF. The CDR3 DNA reads as TGTGCCACCAGCGAGATAGGCGGGAGCTCCTACGAGCAGTACTTC.

This clone has only a few counts. The J gene is TRBJ2-3, the V gene TRBV27; D perhaps matches TRBD1 (5 bases). The ends were cut back, 3 bases at V and 3 bases at J, with 13 bases in the middle. Germline CDR1 and CDR2: MNHEY and SMNVEV (reference sequence). This CDR3 has 15 residues. The DNA for the CDR3 is TGTGCCAGCAGTTTCGGCAGGGATGGTACAGATACGCAGTATTTT. Translation: CASSFGRDGTDTQYF.

The chain carries TRBV5-1 and TRBJ2-1; D might be TRBD2 (5 bases). The CDR3 extends over 12 amino acids. The V end lost 4 bases, the J end lost 8 bases, and 10 bases lay between the germline ends. Germline CDR1 and CDR2: SGHRS and YFSETQ. CDR3 amino acids: CASSMDLYEQFF. Written as DNA, the CDR3 is TGCGCCAGCAGCATGGACTTGTATGAGCAGTTCTTC.

V is TRBV9 and J is TRBJ1-5; TRBD1 matches 10 bases. From germline, CDR1 is SGDLS and CDR2 YYNGEE. The V segment lost 2 bases and the J segment 7 bases; nucleotides outside the gene matches: 3. The length of the CDR3 is 14 residues. The CDR3 here is CASSVGTGAQPQHF. The CDR3 DNA follows: TGTGCCAGCAGCGTTGGGACAGGGGCACAGCCCCAGCATTTT.

The gene calls are TRBV5-1 and TRBJ1-2; TRBD1 agrees at 8 bases. The CDR3 runs 17 residues. CDR1 and CDR2 (germline): SGHRS, YFSETQ. V shed 4 bases and J 4 bases; nucleotides not matched to a gene: 15. The CDR3 nucleotides are TGCGCCAGCAGCCCGGGACAGGCGTCCTCCCGGGGCTATGGCTACACCTTC. Translated, it gives CASSPGQASSRGYGYTF.

The chain has TRBV12-2 and TRBJ2-3; the table's D call, TRBD2, was not checked against the DNA. TRBV12-2 constitutes a pseudogene. The length of the CDR3 is 17 residues. The CDR3 loop is CASRLARRNPVLDTQYF. CDR3 bases: TGTGCAAGTCGCTTAGCGCGGAGGAACCCTGTTCTAGATACGCAGTATTTT.

The chain is built from TRBV6-5 and TRBJ2-5, with D possibly TRBD1 on 5 matching bases. This CDR3 region has 13 residues. Trimming removed 4 bases from V and 5 bases from J, with 11 bases in between. Germline V lookup: CDR1 MNHEY, CDR2 SVGAGI. The CDR3 DNA reads as TGTGCCAGCAGTTCCCCAGGGCACGAGACCCAGTACTTC. Protein sequence: CASSSPGHETQYF.

This clone was counted only a few times. Written as DNA, the CDR3 is TGTGCCAGCAGCTTGGGGGCCGGGACTAGCGGGTTCTACGAGCAGTACTTC. This encodes CASSLGAGTSGFYEQYF. The gene calls are TRBV5-4 and TRBJ2-7, with 12 nucleotides matching TRBD2. The CDR3 sequence is 17 residues long. The V and J ends lost 0 bases and 3 bases, in that order; junction bases with no gene match: 7. Germline CDR1 SGHNT, CDR2 YYREEE (reference sequence).

J is TRBJ2-1 and V is TRBV29-1, with 8 nucleotides matching TRBD1. CDR1 SQVTM and CDR2 ANQGSEA come from the germline V gene. This CDR3 contains 11 residues. J gave up 10 bases and V 3 bases, and 2 bases lay outside the gene matches. The CDR3 reads CSVDRGPEQFF. The CDR3, as DNA: TGCAGCGTTGACAGGGGGCCGGAGCAGTTCTTC.

The genes are TRBV7-8 and TRBJ2-1; tentatively, D is TRBD1 (5 bases). This CDR3 spans 15 amino acids. V lost 5 bases to trimming and J lost 6 bases, with 17 bases between them. Germline lookup yields CDR1 SGHVS and CDR2 FQNEAQ. CDR3 in DNA: TGTGCCAGCAGCCTCCGCTCCGACAGCCCCAATGAGCAGTTCTTC. As protein: CASSLRSDSPNEQFF.

Worth noting for this clone: The sample contains more than one DNA sequence encoding this CDR3. The V call is TRBV5-1, the J call TRBJ2-3; possible D gene TRBD2, 6 bases. CDR3 size: 15 residues. V was trimmed by 0 bases and J by 1 base, leaving 9 bases between them. The germline V gene has CDR1 SGHRS and CDR2 YFSETQ. The CDR3 nucleotides are TGCGCCAGCAGCTTGGATCGACTAGGCACAGATACGCAGTATTTT. Translating gives CASSLDRLGTDTQYF.

The chain is built from TRBV10-3 and TRBJ1-2; 8 bases agree with TRBD1. The length of the CDR3 is 13 residues. Per the germline V gene, CDR1 is ENHRY and CDR2 is SYGVKD. Germline trimming cut 3 bases from V and 4 bases from J; bases unmatched to any gene: 1. CDR3 amino acids: CAISEGQGYGYTF. CDR3 nucleotides: TGTGCCATCAGTGAAGGACAGGGCTATGGCTACACCTTC.

This chain joins TRBV9 and TRBJ2-7; D is undetermined. The V gene's germline CDR1 is SGDLS and CDR2 YYNGEE. The CDR3 has 9 residues. V was trimmed by 0 bases and J by 11 bases, leaving 3 bases between them. This CDR3 reads CASSVGEYF. CDR3 in DNA: TGTGCCAGCAGCGTAGGCGAGTACTTC.

The V call is TRBV7-9, the J call TRBJ1-2; 8 nucleotides align to TRBD1. The J segment lost 6 bases and the V segment lost 8 bases, leaving 11 bases of the junction unmatched. Germline V lookup: CDR1 SEHNR, CDR2 FQNEAQ (reference sequence). The CDR3 contains 14 residues. The CDR3 reads CASSRGRGLDGYTF. The CDR3 nucleotides are TGTGCCAGCTCTAGGGGCAGGGGGCTAGATGGCTACACCTTC.

This clone was counted a few times. The chain links TRBV5-1 to TRBJ1-4; 10 positions agree with TRBD1. There are 14 residues in the CDR3. Unmatched junction bases numbered 6, after V lost 7 bases and J lost 6 bases. CDR1 and CDR2 from the germline V gene are SGHRS and YFSETQ. The chain's CDR3 is CASGYGTGDEKLFF. CDR3 bases: TGCGCCAGCGGCTACGGGACAGGGGATGAAAAACTGTTTTTT.

The chain employs TRBV5-1 and TRBJ2-5; TRBD1 matches 8 bases. Germline values: CDR1 SGHRS, CDR2 YFSETQ. This CDR3 comprises 15 residues. V was clipped by 0 bases and J by 2 bases; unmatched bases: 3. The DNA for the CDR3 is TGCGCCAGCAGCTTGGGGGGACAGGTTCAAGAGACCCAGTACTTC. Encoded protein: CASSLGGQVQETQYF.

The table lists this clone with a few counts. V gene TRBV30 combines with J gene TRBJ2-7; TRBD1 matches 9 bases. Germline CDR1 reads GTSNPN; CDR2 reads SVGIG (reference sequence). The CDR3 extends over 15 amino acids. V was pared by 5 bases and J by 3 bases, with 11 bases of the junction left unmatched. CDR3 sequence reads: CAWDLGGQGLYEQYF. CDR3 sequence (DNA): TGTGCCTGGGACCTAGGGGGACAGGGTCTCTACGAGCAGTACTTC.

The chain joins TRBV30 to TRBJ1-4; D unclear. Germline-derived CDR1 and CDR2 are GTSNPN and SVGIG (reference sequence). The V end was cut by 2 bases, the J end by 8 bases, with 15 bases between. The CDR3 has 14 residues. The CDR3 DNA is TGTGCCTGGAGTCTAAAACCGGGATCCGAAAAACTGTTTTTT. It codes for CAWSLKPGSEKLFF.

The V gene is TRBV4-1, the J gene TRBJ1-1, with 9 positions matching TRBD1. This CDR3 region has 13 residues. Germline trimming cut 4 bases from V and 3 bases from J; bases unmatched to any gene: 0. From germline, CDR1 is MGHRA and CDR2 YSYEKL. CDR3 bases: TGCGCCAGCAGCCGACAGGGGGACACTGAAGCTTTCTTT. This encodes CASSRQGDTEAFF.

In its sample, this clone was seen once. The V and J genes are TRBV18 and TRBJ2-1; TRBD2 matches at 9 bases. The CDR3 is made up of 16 amino acids. Trimming cost V 0 bases and J 5 bases; bases outside gene matches: 5. Per the germline V gene, CDR1 is KGHSH and CDR2 is LQKENI. CDR3 sequence (DNA): TGTGCCAGCTCACCACCTGGCGGGAGGGGAGACAATGAGCAGTTCTTC. Its protein product is CASSPPGGRGDNEQFF. Using reference TRBV18 and TRBJ2-1 for the parts outside the CDR3, the full variable domain is NAGVMQNPRHLVRRRGQEARLRCSPMKGHSHVYWYRQLPEEGLKFMVYLQKENIIDESGMPKERFSAEFPKEGPSILRIQQVVRGDSAAYFCASSPPGGRGDNEQFFGPGTRLTVL.

This clone has only a few counts. The chain has TRBV5-1 and TRBJ1-1, with D maybe TRBD1 (5 bases). From germline, CDR1 is SGHRS and CDR2 YFSETQ. The CDR3 is 14 residues long. V lost 0 bases and J lost 3, with 9 bases in between. The CDR3 DNA sequence: TGCGCCAGCAGCTTGGGTAGGGGTTACACTGAAGCTTTCTTT. This sequence encodes CASSLGRGYTEAFF.

This chain uses TRBV7-8 with TRBJ2-5, with 7 bases matching TRBD2. The CDR3 has 15 amino acids. V was clipped by 1 base and J by 5 bases; unmatched bases: 7. The germline V gene has CDR1 SGHVS and CDR2 FQNEAQ. The CDR3 loop reads CASSLGAAGVETQYF. The CDR3 DNA reads as TGTGCCAGCAGCTTAGGGGCGGCGGGAGTTGAGACCCAGTACTTC.

The rearrangement links TRBV18 to TRBJ1-2, with TRBD1 matching over 7 bases. The CDR3 totals 15 residues. With V trimmed by 0 bases and J by 4 bases, 5 bases remained unmatched. From germline, CDR1 is KGHSH and CDR2 LQKENI. The CDR3 DNA sequence: TGTGCCAGCTCACCACCGACGGGACAGATCTATGGCTACACCTTC. Protein: CASSPPTGQIYGYTF.